This TCR beta chain is from a study of T-cell memory formation after mild COVID-19. Looking at the study overall: Clusters were largely donor specific. Whole-study findings and limits: In pre-infection memory, a portion of responding clones appeared, which suggested that cross-reactive memory joined. CD4/CD8 balance characterized clones contracting day 15 to 85, and CD4+ skew characterized later expanders.

Germline CDR1 is SGHRS and CDR2 is YFSETQ. The CDR3 runs 14 residues. V lost 0 bases and J lost 5, with 9 bases in between. TCRdb independently ran MiXCR on the 5' RACE reads; one entry per CDR3 protein. Of roughly 130,000 distinct CDR3 sequences in the sample, approximately 6.2% were seen once. Concerning this clonotype: Antigen specificity is unknown.

The source of this sequence is an adult woman who had mild COVID-19 (a few samples of this study predate the infection). Cell type and time point are not known. The rearrangement joins TRBV5-1 to TRBJ2-1; D is unclear. Sequences were obtained from PBMCs or a T cell subset sorted from them (not recorded which). This CDR3 is CASSLDRIDNEQFF. The DNA for the CDR3 is TGCGCCAGCAGCTTGGACAGAATTGACAATGAGCAGTTCTTC. Filled out from reference TRBV5-1 and TRBJ2-1, the complete variable domain reads KAGVTQTPRYLIKTRGQQVTLSCSPISGHRSVSWYQQTPGQGLQFLFEYFSETQRNKGNFPGRFSGRQFSNSRSEMNVSTLELGDSALYLCASSLDRIDNEQFFGPGTRLTVL.